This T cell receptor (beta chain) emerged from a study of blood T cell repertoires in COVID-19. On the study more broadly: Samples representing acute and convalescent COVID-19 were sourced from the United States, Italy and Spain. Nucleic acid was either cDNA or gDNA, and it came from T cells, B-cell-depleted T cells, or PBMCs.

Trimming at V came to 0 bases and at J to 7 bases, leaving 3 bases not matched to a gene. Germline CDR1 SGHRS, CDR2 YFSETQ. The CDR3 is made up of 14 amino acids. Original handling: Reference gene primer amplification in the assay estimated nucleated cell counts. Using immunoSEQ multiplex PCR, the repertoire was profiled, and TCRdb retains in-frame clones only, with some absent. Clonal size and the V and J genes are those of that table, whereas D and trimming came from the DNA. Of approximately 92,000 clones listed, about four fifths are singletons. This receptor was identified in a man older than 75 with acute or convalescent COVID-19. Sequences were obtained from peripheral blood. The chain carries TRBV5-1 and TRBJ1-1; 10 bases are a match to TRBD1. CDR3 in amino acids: CASSLGQGAVEAFF. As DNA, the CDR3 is TGCGCCAGCAGCTTGGGACAGGGGGCGGTTGAAGCTTTCTTT. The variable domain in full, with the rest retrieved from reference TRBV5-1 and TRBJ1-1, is KAGVTQTPRYLIKTRGQQVTLSCSPISGHRSVSWYQQTPGQGLQFLFEYFSETQRNKGNFPGRFSGRQFSNSRSEMNVSTLELGDSALYLCASSLGQGAVEAFFGQGTRLTVV.